The rows below give T cell receptor beta chains drawn from one sample of a study of persistence of HIV-infected CD4 T cells. Their specific antigens are unknown. Profiled with immunoSEQ multiplex PCR; TCRdb holds only in-frame clones, not every one. Here the sample spans approximately 32,000 clones, 82% being singletons. The sequencing here drew on CD4+ T cells sorted from PBMCs after approximately 19-hour stimulation, taken from a patient who received antiretroviral therapy. The receptor set was obtained from an adult woman with HIV who was CMV-seropositive. CDR3s include the opening cysteine and the closing phenylalanine or tryptophan.

TRBV6-1	CASSEALLAGYTGELFF
TRBV7-9	CASSLMTGVNTEAFF
TRBV27	CASSRWGANTEAFF
TRBV25-1	CASSESRAGTGELFF
TRBV6-4	CASSDGTDTQYF
TRBV18	CASSPTQGDNQPQHF
TRBV6-1	CASSRGEGYGYTF
TRBV7-2	CASSERTFYEQYF
TRBV7-2	CASSHQASGTRGGYTF
TRBV24-1	CATSDSLPRAGGGEQYF
TRBV30	CAWSVGAGPMRTEAFF
TRBV5-1	CASSFRGGTGGEQFF
TRBV30	CAWIRPPRTEAFF
TRBV6-2/TRBV6-3	CASSYMSGFQHEQYF
TRBV27	CASSYSQGGAAEAFF
TRBV18	CASSLGQASNQPQHF
TRBV19	CASKGGALRSGELFF
TRBV5-1	CASSLDSLYGYTF
TRBV30	CAWTAGNSGNTIYF
TRBV11-3	CASSSTGEETQYF
TRBV7-2	CASSFRGRDTEAFF
TRBV24-1	CATSDPGGRQTQYF
TRBV11-3	CASSLGRGTGELFF
TRBV6-5	CASVAGVTGATEAFF
TRBV28	CASSLSGGNEKLFF
TRBV19	CASSQGLLQETQYF
TRBV19	CASKRTGEETQYF
TRBV2	CASSSGTENTEAFF
TRBV12-3/TRBV12-4	CASSLGGAEKLFF
TRBV19	CASSSLGTGNTIYF
TRBV5-8	CASEIDRGRMNTEAFF
TRBV6-5	CASRSDRVGNQPQHF
TRBV7-2	CASSFSAQQRPRYGYTF
TRBV5-6	CASSPRQGASYGYTF
TRBV5-6	CASSSPQGAIYGYTF
TRBV19	CASIPGLYAVEAFF
TRBV18	CASSRQGVETQYF
TRBV7-8	CASARTGGFTANEQYF
TRBV7-3	CASSQGTGGSTDTQYF
TRBV3-1/TRBV3-2	CASSRGQGRSHEQYF
TRBV19	CASSIRPGSGNTIYF
TRBV7-2	CASSLKSTSGGLQSEQYF
TRBV19	CASSTGRYSGNTIYF
TRBV27	CASSPEGLYGYTF
TRBV3-1/TRBV3-2	CASTPGGAGEKLFF
TRBV9	CASSAGTAGNTIYF
TRBV5-6	CASSWNGQGWGQPQHF
TRBV29-1	CSVELATRPDTQYF
TRBV28	CASSSYGQGGNTIYF
TRBV4-3	CASSQQQQGWPLHF
TRBV9	CASSAGVRAGANVLTF
TRBV3-1/TRBV3-2	CASSNILGLAPSSGNTIYF
TRBV24-1	CATSETGVNTGELFF
TRBV24-1	CATSETVTGELFF
TRBV6-4	CASSVSPGNTEAFF
TRBV5-5	CASSWLQGVNEQFF
TRBV28	CASSSPSFYNEQFF